The entry below gives a single TCR beta chain sequence along with its context. Antigen unknown. Generated by immunoSEQ multiplex PCR, the TCRdb table keeps only in-frame clones and is missing some. The sample includes about 11,000 clones, around 78% of them seen just once. The CDR3 runs 13 residues. Germline CDR1 MNHEY, CDR2 SVGAGI. V dropped 5 bases and J dropped 1 base, with 6 bases sitting between them. This specimen belongs to a study of OX40 agonist ivuxolimab in advanced cancers. Across the study: Patients got intravenous ivuxolimab at 0.01 to 10 mg/kg every 2 weeks. Study outcomes and limitations: At doses 0.1 to 3.0 mg/kg, CD4+ and CD8+ clones expanded.

The chain uses TRBV6-5 and TRBJ2-1; D unclear. This clonotype was sampled from an adult with an advanced solid tumor such as melanoma, head and neck, liver or kidney cancer. Sequences were derived from CD4+ or CD8+ T cells sorted from blood, sampled in a trial of the OX40 agonist ivuxolimab. The CDR3 nucleotides read TGTGCCAGCAGTCCAGGATCCTACAATGAGCAGTTCTTC. Its protein product is CASSPGSYNEQFF.